The T cell receptor (beta chain) under discussion was sequenced for a study of CD8+CD57+ T cells in acquired aplastic anemia. About the research overall: DNA per sorted CD4+ or CD8+ sample ranged roughly 0.17 to 27.4 ug, averaging roughly 3.2 ug. Findings of the study overall: In CD8+ cells, Simpson's diversity showed no significant difference between patients and controls.

Notes on this clonotype: Antigen: not known.

Template material for TCR beta VDJ and CDR3 profiling consisted of genomic DNA. TCRdb analysed the reads with MiXCR anew, one entry per CDR3 protein. Of hundreds of thousands of distinct CDR3 sequences listed, 82% are singletons. This CDR3 contains 18 residues. Germline CDR1 and CDR2: SGHTA and FQGNSA. V was pared by 4 bases and J by 1 base, with 14 bases of the junction left unmatched. Only patients with CD8+CD57+ cell expansion on flow cytometry were chosen for sequencing. Everyone among the patients had severe acquired aplastic anemia. Prior therapy had not been administered to any patient at the time of blood sampling.

The rearrangement joins TRBV7-2 to TRBJ2-7, with 9 bases fitting TRBD1. This clonotype was sampled from a human donor with aplastic anemia. The material sequenced was sorted CD4+, CD8+, or CD8+CD57+ T cells (not recorded which) from PBMCs. The DNA for the CDR3 is TGTGCCAGCAGCTGGGGACAGGGCGGGACAGCCCTTTCCTACGAGCAGTACGTC. As protein: CASSWGQGGTALSYEQYV.